This TCR beta chain was obtained from a study of blood T cell repertoires in COVID-19. Looking at the study overall: Collection of acute and convalescent COVID-19 samples took place in the United States, Italy and Spain. Nucleic acid was either cDNA or gDNA, and it came from T cells, B-cell-depleted T cells, or PBMCs.

The CDR3 loop spans 13 amino acids. Germline V gene lookup returns CDR1 SGHRS and CDR2 YFSETQ. Under the authors' procedure: Reference gene primer amplification gave estimated nucleated cell counts. Measured with immunoSEQ multiplex PCR; TCRdb has only the in-frame clones, and not every one. V, J and clone size derive from that table, while D and trimming were established from the DNA sequence. The data contain fewer than 150,000 clones, approximately 84% of them seen just once; the ten biggest clones take up 5.5% to 7%. For this clone: Its ends do not fully match the called genes, so a read error is possible.

This TCR derives from a human donor in a cohort sampled during active COVID-19. Material: peripheral blood. The V and J genes are TRBV5-1 and TRBJ1-6; 8 bases match TRBD1. The CDR3 loop is CASSLEDRAHPYF. Here the CDR3 DNA reads TGCGCCAGCAGCTTGGAGGACAGGGCCCACCCTTACTTT.